This TCR beta chain appears in the sequencing data of a study of cytotoxic CD8 clonotypes in ibrutinib-treated CLL. The repertoire was sequenced with immunoSEQ multiplex PCR; TCRdb's copy has only in-frame clones and lacks some. Altogether approximately 340,000 clones are present, under 70% being singletons, with the ten largest covering 6% to 6.5%. This CDR3 contains 16 residues. The V and J ends lost 0 bases and 0 bases respectively, with 9 bases between them. From germline, CDR1 is PRHDT and CDR2 FYEKMQ (reference sequence). V usage is TRBV13 and J usage is TRBJ2-4; D is undetermined. The sequence was obtained from a human donor with chronic lymphocytic leukemia. Here the sequenced sample was PBMCs, taken after 36 months of ibrutinib treatment. CDR3 residues: CASSLGPRVAKNIQYF. The CDR3 nucleotides are TGTGCCAGCAGCTTAGGCCCCAGAGTAGCCAAAAACATTCAGTACTTC.